These 32 T cell receptor beta chains were all obtained from the same sample, sequenced in a study of post-analysis software for immune sequencing data. Findings and caveats of the study: Patients showed TRBV5-6, TRBV5-1 and TRBV20-1 among a few TRBV segments more frequent than in controls.

The library was made from cDNA and included unique molecular identifiers. TCRdb ran MiXCR on the PCR reads and lists one entry per CDR3 protein. In the table there are hundreds of thousands of distinct CDR3 sequences, about 53% of which are singletons. Antigen specificity for these receptors is unknown. Material: blood. The receptors derive from a girl under 18 with multiple sclerosis.

For the CDR3, the DNA is TGCGCCAGCAGCTTGGTGGGTGAGGGGTCCTACGAGCAGTACTTC. Translating it yields CASSLVGEGSYEQYF. The chain carries TRBV5-1 and TRBJ2-7; D is possibly TRBD1 or TRBD2 (5 bases each). CDR1 and CDR2 from the germline V gene are SGHRS and YFSETQ. The V and J ends lost 0 bases and 1 base respectively, with 11 bases between them. The CDR3 contains 15 residues.

This clonotype was observed a few times. V gene TRBV29-1 combines with J gene TRBJ2-5, with TRBD1 matching over 7 bases. The junction had 7 bases not matched to a gene; V was cut back by 5 bases and J by 1 base. The CDR3 loop spans 14 amino acids. Germline CDR1 is SQVTM and CDR2 is ANQGSEA. CDR3 in amino acids: CSVSGRGSQETQYF. DNA of the CDR3: TGCAGCGTTTCTGGCAGGGGGTCCCAAGAGACCCAGTACTTC. The whole variable domain, filled in from reference TRBV29-1 and TRBJ2-5, reads SAVISQKPSRDICQRGTSLTIQCQVDSQVTMMFWYRQQPGQSLTLIATANQGSEATYESGFVIDKFPISRPNLTFSTLTVSNMSPEDSSIYLCSVSGRGSQETQYFGPGTRLLVL.

This clonotype was detected only a few times. The rearrangement uses TRBV6-5 and TRBJ2-3; D gene ambiguous. Trimming stripped 7 bases from V and 2 bases from J, with 10 bases between. Per the germline V gene, CDR1 is MNHEY and CDR2 is SVGAGI. The CDR3 is 13 amino acids. CDR3 region: CASTTLFTDTQYF. DNA of the CDR3: TGTGCCAGCACGACGCTATTCACAGATACGCAGTATTTT.

The chain couples TRBV6-5 to TRBJ2-7; D not resolved. Near its end, the DNA agrees better with TRBJ2-5, so the J call may be wrong. This CDR3 contains 15 residues. Germline assignment: CDR1 MNHEY and CDR2 SVGAGI. DNA of the CDR3: TGTGCCAGCAGTTACTCGATCTCAGGACCCGAGACCCAGTACTTC. Translated, it gives CASSYSISGPETQYF.

As to this clonotype: The junction departs from germline at one end; a sequencing error may be responsible. The rearrangement uses TRBV4-1 and TRBJ2-1; D gene unclear. This CDR3 contains 15 residues. CDR1 and CDR2 (germline): MGHRA, YSYEKL. The DNA for the CDR3 is TGCGCCAGCAGCCACGGACGATTCTCCTACAATGAGCAGTTCTTT. This codes for CASSHGRFSYNEQFF.

J is TRBJ2-5 and V is TRBV7-9; unclear D gene. The CDR3 consists of 13 residues. Trimming shortened V by 2 bases and J by 5 bases, and 9 bases separated the two germline ends. Per germline, CDR1 SEHNR and CDR2 FQNEAQ (reference sequence). CDR3 DNA: TGTGCCAGCAGCTTAACCAGCTTCGAGACCCAGTACTTC. It encodes CASSLTSFETQYF.

The chain combines TRBV25-1 with TRBJ1-5; D uncertain. CDR1 is MGHDK, CDR2 SYGVNS, per germline. Trimming removed 4 bases from V and 0 bases from J, with 7 bases in between. CDR3 length: 14 amino acids. The CDR3 DNA is TGTGCCAGCAGTGCCCTCTATAGCAATCAGCCCCAGCATTTT. Translated, it gives CASSALYSNQPQHF.

The V and J genes are TRBV5-1 and TRBJ2-5, with D perhaps matching TRBD1 or TRBD2 (5 bases each). The CDR3 has 13 residues. Trimming pared 3 bases from V and 2 bases from J, leaving 8 bases between. Germline CDR1 SGHRS, CDR2 YFSETQ. The CDR3 region has the DNA TGCGCCAGCAGCTCCGGGGCACAAGAGACCCAGTACTTC. This encodes CASSSGAQETQYF.

The rearrangement links TRBV6-6 to TRBJ2-5; D gene ambiguous. V was pared by 6 bases and J by 5 bases, with 16 bases between. Germline CDR1 MNHNY, CDR2 SVGAGI (reference sequence). The CDR3 has 14 residues. The CDR3 region is CASSRSPALETQYF. In nucleotides, the CDR3 is TGTGCCAGCAGCCGCTCGCCCGCCCTGGAGACCCAGTACTTC.

This clonotype came up once. The V gene is TRBV5-1, the J gene TRBJ2-1, with 9 bases matching TRBD2. The CDR3 totals 16 residues. With 4 bases clipped from V and 8 bases from J, the junction kept 13 bases outside the gene matches. Germline V lookup: CDR1 SGHRS, CDR2 YFSETQ. Here the CDR3 DNA reads TGCGCCAGCAGCACCGAGGGGGCGGGAGGGACATATGAGCAGTTCTTC. Its translation: CASSTEGAGGTYEQFF.

CDR3 in amino acids: CASKGGGGVTYGYTF. CDR3 in DNA: TGTGCCAGCAAGGGGGGTGGGGGGGTGACCTATGGCTACACCTTC. This chain connects TRBV6-6 to TRBJ1-2, with a weak D call TRBD1 (6 bases). This CDR3 is built from 15 residues. The germline V gene encodes CDR1 MNHNY and CDR2 SVGAGI (reference sequence). Trimming stripped 7 bases from V and 4 bases from J, with 19 bases between.

The V and J genes are TRBV5-1 and TRBJ1-1; 7 bases match TRBD1. Germline V gene sequence: CDR1 SGHRS, CDR2 YFSETQ. This CDR3 has 15 amino acids. Unmatched junction bases numbered 5, after V lost 3 bases and J lost 0 bases. The CDR3 region is CASSYRTGMNTEAFF. The CDR3 DNA sequence: TGCGCCAGCAGCTACCGGACAGGAATGAACACTGAAGCTTTCTTT.

CDR3 protein: CASSPGPHVEGYTF. The DNA of the CDR3 is TGTGCCAGCAGCCCGGGACCTCACGTCGAAGGCTACACCTTC. The chain employs TRBV12-3 or TRBV12-4 and TRBJ1-2, with a weak D call TRBD1 (5 bases). CDR3 length: 14 residues. The V gene lost 6 bases and the J gene lost 8 bases, with 19 bases spanning the gap.

The genes are TRBV3-1 and TRBJ1-6; the D gene is possibly TRBD1 (5 bases). V lost 4 bases, J lost 7 bases, and 11 bases lay in between. The germline V gene has CDR1 LGHDT and CDR2 YNNKEL (reference sequence). There are 14 residues in the CDR3. The CDR3 DNA follows: TGTGCCAGCAGCCGCGGGTACAGGAATTCACCCCTCCACTTT. This codes for CASSRGYRNSPLHF.

The rearrangement links TRBV6-2 or TRBV6-3 to TRBJ2-5; D assignment may be TRBD1 or TRBD2 (5 bases each). CDR3 length: 16 residues. The V and J ends lost 2 bases and 0 bases respectively, with 13 bases between them. The germline CDR1 and CDR2 sequences are MNHEY and SVGEGT. Here the CDR3 reads CASSYPGARHQETQYF. As DNA, the CDR3 is TGTGCCAGCAGTTACCCCGGGGCCAGGCACCAAGAGACCCAGTACTTC.

The rearrangement joins TRBV9 to TRBJ1-1, with 9 bases matching TRBD1. CDR1 is SGDLS, CDR2 YYNGEE, per germline. The CDR3 runs 15 residues. V gave up 0 bases and J gave up 3 bases; unmatched junction bases: 3. CDR3 DNA sequence: TGTGCCAGCAGCGTAGTCGGGACAGGGCACACTGAAGCTTTCTTT. This translates into CASSVVGTGHTEAFF.

V is TRBV5-1 and J is TRBJ2-5; tentative D call: TRBD2 (6 bases). This CDR3 is built from 12 residues. V was cut by 7 bases and J by 11 bases, with 18 bases left in between. The V gene's germline CDR1 is SGHRS and CDR2 YFSETQ. CDR3 protein: CASGDWAREQYF. The CDR3 nucleotides read TGCGCCAGCGGGGACTGGGCGAGGGAGCAGTACTTC. Together with reference TRBV5-1 and TRBJ2-5, the CDR3 gives the full variable domain: KAGVTQTPRYLIKTRGQQVTLSCSPISGHRSVSWYQQTPGQGLQFLFEYFSETQRNKGNFPGRFSGRQFSNSRSEMNVSTLELGDSALYLCASGDWAREQYFGPGTRLLVL.

As for this clonotype: The junction does not match germline at one end; this may be a read error. The chain links TRBV9 to TRBJ2-7, with 13 nucleotides matching TRBD2. Germline CDR1 and CDR2: SGDLS and YYNGEE. The CDR3 runs to 20 residues. CDR3 residues: CAGSEHIDSGTSGVPYEQYF. CDR3 nucleotide sequence: TGTGCCGGCAGCGAGCATATCGATTCCGGGACTAGCGGGGTCCCCTACGAGCAGTACTTC.

This clonotype was detected a few times. V gene TRBV15 combines with J gene TRBJ2-4, with TRBD2 as a possible D gene (6 bases). Germline loops: CDR1 LNHNV, CDR2 YYDKDF (reference sequence). This CDR3 comprises 15 residues. Trimming stripped 1 base from V and 2 bases from J, with 9 bases between. CDR3 in amino acids: CATSRGRVSKNIQYF. CDR3 DNA: TGTGCCACCAGCAGAGGGAGGGTGTCCAAAAACATTCAGTACTTC. The whole variable domain, remainder taken from reference TRBV15 and TRBJ2-4, is DAMVIQNPRYQVTQFGKPVTLSCSQTLNHNVMYWYQQKSSQAPKLLFHYYDKDFNNEADTPDNFQSRRPNTSFCFLDIRSPGLGDTAMYLCATSRGRVSKNIQYFGAGTRLSVL.

This chain connects TRBV14 to TRBJ2-3, with D perhaps assigned TRBD1 or TRBD2 (5 bases each). The CDR3 extends over 16 amino acids. V lost 4 bases, J lost 2 bases, and 16 bases lay in between. Germline CDR1 SGHDN, CDR2 FVKESK. In nucleotides, the CDR3 is TGTGCCAGCAGCCGAATATCGGGGCGAATCACAGATACGCAGTATTTT. Amino acid sequence: CASSRISGRITDTQYF.

V usage is TRBV9 and J usage is TRBJ1-2; maybe TRBD1 (6 bases). The CDR3 is 18 amino acids. Germline-derived CDR1 and CDR2 are SGDLS and YYNGEE. V gave up 6 bases and J gave up 6 bases, with 30 bases separating them. This chain's CDR3 is CASNNDRGHTSRENGYTF. The CDR3 nucleotides are TGTGCCAGCAACAACGATCGGGGACACACCAGCCGGGAGAATGGCTACACCTTC.

The genes are TRBV7-2 and TRBJ2-7; D possibly matches TRBD1 or TRBD2 (6 bases each). The J call may be in error: the DNA end matches TRBJ2-5 better. Germline loops: CDR1 SGHTA, CDR2 FQGNSA. The CDR3 extends over 15 amino acids. The CDR3 DNA follows: TGTGCCAGCAGCTCCCAGGAGGGGGGCCAAGAGACCCAGTACTTC. Translation gives CASSSQEGGQETQYF.

This clonotype was counted a few times. This sequence joins TRBV6-5 and TRBJ2-3, with unresolved D. V lost 1 base to trimming and J lost 7 bases, with 3 bases between them. Germline V gene lookup returns CDR1 MNHEY and CDR2 SVGAGI. The CDR3 spans 11 residues. As DNA, the CDR3 is TGTGCCAGCAGTTACTTATATACGCAGTATTTT. It translates to CASSYLYTQYF.

In this sample, this clonotype turned up a few times. J is TRBJ2-5 and V is TRBV4-1; D is possibly TRBD1 or TRBD2 (6 bases each). CDR1 and CDR2 (germline): MGHRA, YSYEKL. Trimming stripped 4 bases from V and 4 bases from J, with 22 bases between. The CDR3 is 17 amino acids. The CDR3 coding sequence is TGCGCCAGCAGCCCCGGAGGGGGGACAAGTGGGCCAGAGACCCAGTACTTC. Protein: CASSPGGGTSGPETQYF.

The CDR3 nucleotides read TGCAGCGTTGGGACTGGAATCTCTGGGGCCAACGTCCTGACTTTC. This sequence encodes CSVGTGISGANVLTF. This chain links TRBV29-1 with TRBJ2-6; tentatively, D is TRBD2 (5 bases). V was trimmed by 4 bases and J by 0 bases, leaving 10 bases between them. The CDR3 covers 15 residues. Germline assignment: CDR1 SQVTM and CDR2 ANQGSEA.

The rearrangement joins TRBV20-1 to TRBJ1-5; D ambiguous. V lost 0 bases to trimming and J lost 4 bases, with 13 bases between them. The CDR3 has 15 residues. Germline CDR1 and CDR2: DFQATT and SNEGSKA (reference sequence). CDR3 region: CSARDLTNPNQPQHF. The CDR3 DNA sequence: TGCAGTGCTAGAGACCTCACTAATCCTAATCAGCCCCAGCATTTT.

The chain links TRBV3-1 to TRBJ1-2; D unclear. Germline V gene data show CDR1 as LGHDT and CDR2 as YNNKEL (reference sequence). Trimming left V 1 base short and J 2 bases short, with 14 bases between. The CDR3 extends over 16 amino acids. The CDR3 protein is CASSQVEGVWNYGYTF. As DNA, the CDR3 is TGTGCCAGCAGCCAAGTCGAGGGAGTGTGGAACTATGGCTACACCTTC.

The sample holds a few counts of this clonotype. V is TRBV29-1 and J is TRBJ2-7; 11 bases are shared with TRBD1. The germline V gene has CDR1 SQVTM and CDR2 ANQGSEA. V lost 6 bases, J lost 2 bases, and 3 bases stayed unmatched. The CDR3 has 13 residues. CDR3 sequence (DNA): TGCAGCGTGCGGACAGGGGGCCCCTACGAGCAGTACTTC. This gives the protein CSVRTGGPYEQYF.

CDR3 residues: CASSLKGQAAYEQYF. The CDR3 bases are TGTGCCAGCAGCTTAAAGGGACAGGCGGCCTACGAGCAGTACTTC. The chain has TRBV7-2 and TRBJ2-7; 8 nucleotides align to TRBD1. The trim removed 2 bases at V and 2 bases at J, leaving 5 bases unmatched. The germline V gene encodes CDR1 SGHTA and CDR2 FQGNSA. This CDR3 region has 15 residues.

This clonotype was picked up many times. This chain connects TRBV20-1 to TRBJ2-5, with D perhaps TRBD2 (6 bases). This CDR3 region has 12 residues. V was shortened by 3 bases and J by 5 bases, with 10 bases between the two germline ends. The germline V gene has CDR1 DFQATT and CDR2 SNEGSKA (reference sequence). The CDR3 DNA reads TGCAGTGCTAGGGGGCTAGCGGAGACCCAGTACTTC. It translates to CSARGLAETQYF.

The chain employs TRBV20-1 and TRBJ2-5; 8 nucleotides align to TRBD1. CDR1 is DFQATT and CDR2 is SNEGSKA in the germline V gene (reference sequence). The CDR3 extends over 18 amino acids. The trim removed 1 base at V and 0 bases at J, leaving 13 bases unmatched. The CDR3 protein is CSARGQGRNFLYQETQYF. CDR3 in DNA: TGCAGTGCTAGAGGACAGGGGAGAAACTTCTTGTACCAAGAGACCCAGTACTTC.

The rearrangement uses TRBV11-1 and TRBJ2-1; D call uncertain. CDR3 length: 13 residues. CDR1 and CDR2 from the germline V gene are SGHAT and FQDESV (reference sequence). Deletions cut 5 bases from V and 7 bases from J, with 12 bases between. Written as DNA, the CDR3 is TGTGCCAGCAGCCAGAGTACCACGAATGAGCAGTTCTTC. Translating gives CASSQSTTNEQFF.